This T cell receptor beta chain was identified during a study of tumor-infiltrating lymphocytes in primary liver carcinoma. A constant-region primer primed TCR beta cDNA synthesis from about 0.55 ug of total RNA. Three nested multiplex PCR rounds of slightly modified ARM-PCR generated TCR beta libraries. Each of the first two PCR rounds ran approximately 10 cycles with TRBV1-TRBV30 forward and C-beta reverse primers. TCRdb reprocessed the multiplex PCR reads via MiXCR and lists one record per CDR3 protein. This sample carries 20,000 or so distinct CDR3 sequences, 80% of them seen once, and the ten largest clones take 35%. The tissue used was unsorted bulk material of 20-30 mg. RNA and DNA were co-extracted from it with the AllPrep DNA/RNA mini kit. Germline V CDR1 and CDR2: SGHAT, FQNNGV. This CDR3 region has 12 residues.

This TCR was recovered from a woman aged 25 to 45 with primary liver carcinoma and hepatitis B virus infection. The chain combines TRBV11-2 with TRBJ1-4; perhaps TRBD1 as D (5 bases). The sequencing input was liver tumor tissue from sampling region 2. Subset here: tumor region T2, inferior pole. The CDR3 DNA reads TGTACCGGCAGCCCTTGGGGGGGAAAACTGTTTTTT. This sequence encodes CTGSPWGGKLFF.